Following are 20 T cell receptor beta chains from one sample sequenced in a study of radiotherapy plus CTLA-4 blockade in lung cancer. Sequenced by immunoSEQ multiplex PCR; TCRdb stores in-frame clones only, minus some. The data show about 48,000 clones, with 75% to 85% seen just once and approximately 3.3% held by the top ten. The sequences come from peripheral blood, collected from a patient treated with radiotherapy plus ipilimumab. The source of these receptors is a human donor with non-small cell lung cancer who had stable disease on radiotherapy plus ipilimumab.

The chain joins TRBV10-3 to TRBJ1-5; TRBD1 matches at 9 bases. Losses at the gene ends were 8 bases for V and 3 bases for J; bases not matched to a gene: 2. Germline CDR1 ENHRY, CDR2 SYGVKD. This CDR3 has 13 residues. CDR3 in DNA: TGTGCCATCCGGGACAGGGTCAATCAGCCCCAGCATTTT. Translating gives CAIRDRVNQPQHF.

This chain joins TRBV9 and TRBJ2-2; D possibly corresponds to TRBD1 (7 bases). Trimming cost V 4 bases and J 2 bases, with 15 bases left between them. CDR1 is SGDLS and CDR2 is YYNGEE in the germline V gene. The CDR3 length is 16 residues. CDR3 in DNA: TGTGCCAGCAGCCCCCGGGGGACAGCTAACACCGGGGAGCTGTTTTTT. Its protein product is CASSPRGTANTGELFF.

The chain employs TRBV27 and TRBJ2-2; D ambiguous. CDR1 and CDR2 (germline): MNHEY, SMNVEV (reference sequence). The CDR3 is 15 amino acids. V was cut by 2 bases and J by 6 bases, with 13 bases left in between. The CDR3 loop is CASSLGTPLAGELFF. As DNA, the CDR3 is TGTGCCAGCAGTTTAGGTACACCCCTAGCCGGGGAGCTGTTTTTT.

The chain is built from TRBV7-2 and TRBJ1-1; 8 nucleotides match TRBD1. Germline V CDR1 and CDR2: SGHTA, FQGNSA. Trimming at V came to 5 bases and at J to 3 bases, leaving 2 bases not matched to a gene. CDR3 size: 13 residues. CDR3 loop: CASSKDRDTEAFF. In nucleotides, the CDR3 is TGTGCCAGCAGCAAGGACAGGGACACTGAAGCTTTCTTT.

The chain couples TRBV9 to TRBJ1-2, with D possibly TRBD1 on 5 matching bases. Trimming shortened V by 3 bases and J by 6 bases, and 15 bases separated the two germline ends. This CDR3 region has 14 residues. From germline, CDR1 is SGDLS and CDR2 YYNGEE. The CDR3 region is CASSGMNYRNGYTF. The CDR3 DNA sequence: TGTGCCAGCAGCGGGATGAACTACAGGAATGGCTACACCTTC.

This rearrangement joins TRBV30 to TRBJ2-1; TRBD1 matches 9 bases. Germline assignment: CDR1 GTSNPN and CDR2 SVGIG (reference sequence). This CDR3 spans 18 amino acids. The V segment lost 1 base and the J segment 2 bases; nucleotides outside the gene matches: 12. The CDR3 coding sequence is TGTGCCTGGAGTGGGGGGACAGGGCGCCCGGGGCCCTACAATGAGCAGTTCTTC. The encoded protein is CAWSGGTGRPGPYNEQFF.

This chain uses TRBV7-6 with TRBJ2-7, with 12 bases aligning to TRBD2. This CDR3 spans 15 amino acids. Germline CDR1 SGHVS, CDR2 FNYEAQ. V gave up 6 bases and J gave up 5 bases; unmatched junction bases: 8. The CDR3 nucleotides read TGTGCCAGCAGTGAGACTAGCGGGAGAATTCACGAGCAGTACTTC. This sequence encodes CASSETSGRIHEQYF.

For the CDR3, the DNA is TGTGCCAGCAGCCTCCAGGGATTTAATGAAAAACTGTTTTTT. Amino acids: CASSLQGFNEKLFF. The chain links TRBV7-9 to TRBJ1-4, with TRBD1 as a possible D gene (5 bases). The ends were cut back, 5 bases at V and 4 bases at J, with 11 bases in the middle. CDR3 length equals 14 residues. The germline V gene encodes CDR1 SEHNR and CDR2 FQNEAQ (reference sequence).

Of note for this clone: Sequence at one end of the junction differs from germline and may be a read error. The J gene is TRBJ2-4, the V gene TRBV29-1; 7 positions match TRBD1. Germline V CDR1 and CDR2: SQVTM, ANQGSEA. CDR3 length equals 13 residues. CDR3 DNA: TGCAGCGTTCAAGAGGGGGCTGAAAACATTCAGTACTTC. This sequence encodes CSVQEGAENIQYF.

The V gene is TRBV5-1, the J gene TRBJ2-4, with D perhaps matching TRBD1 (5 bases). Germline loops: CDR1 SGHRS, CDR2 YFSETQ. V was pared by 3 bases and J by 1 base, with 14 bases between. The CDR3 is made up of 16 amino acids. Here the CDR3 reads CASSWGLQDAKNIQYF. In DNA, the CDR3 is TGCGCCAGCAGCTGGGGCCTGCAAGATGCCAAAAACATTCAGTACTTC.

The V and J genes are TRBV6-1 and TRBJ1-1, with 8 positions matching TRBD1. Trimming cost V 2 bases and J 0 bases; bases outside gene matches: 8. The V gene's germline CDR1 is MNHNS and CDR2 SASEGT. The CDR3 extends over 17 amino acids. The CDR3 sequence is CASSESRGPAMNTEAFF. The DNA of the CDR3 is TGTGCCAGCAGTGAATCCAGGGGGCCGGCCATGAACACTGAAGCTTTCTTT.

This sequence joins TRBV28 and TRBJ2-3; D unresolved. CDR3 size: 14 residues. V was cut by 5 bases and J by 4 bases, with 13 bases left in between. CDR1 MDHEN and CDR2 SYDVKM come from the germline V gene. DNA of the CDR3: TGTGCCAGCAGTAGTCCGGGTCGGCCAGATACGCAGTATTTT. Translation gives CASSSPGRPDTQYF. The full variable domain, rest sourced from reference TRBV28 and TRBJ2-3, is DVKVTQSSRYLVKRTGEKVFLECVQDMDHENMFWYRQDPGLGLRLIYFSYDVKMKEKGDIPEGYSVSREKKERFSLILESASTNQTSMYLCASSSPGRPDTQYFGPGTRLTVL.

V usage is TRBV7-9 and J usage is TRBJ2-7; D is unresolved. This CDR3 has 13 amino acids. The V end was cut by 0 bases, the J end by 9 bases, with 12 bases between. The germline CDR1 and CDR2 sequences are SEHNR and FQNEAQ (reference sequence). CDR3 sequence reads: CASSLAGVVGQYF. In DNA form, the CDR3 reads TGTGCCAGCAGCTTAGCAGGAGTAGTGGGGCAGTACTTC.

This chain links TRBV6-1 with TRBJ1-2; D is possibly TRBD1 (6 bases). Trimming took 3 bases from V and 4 from J, leaving 18 bases between them. Germline assignment: CDR1 MNHNS and CDR2 SASEGT. The CDR3 contains 16 residues. CDR3 protein: CASSDPGPLDSYGYTF. DNA of the CDR3: TGTGCCAGCAGTGATCCCGGACCCCTGGACAGCTATGGCTACACCTTC.

This chain joins TRBV19 and TRBJ2-1; 13 positions match TRBD2. Losses at the gene ends were 9 bases for V and 7 bases for J; bases not matched to a gene: 3. There are 13 residues in the CDR3. From germline, CDR1 is LNHDA and CDR2 SQIVND (reference sequence). The chain's CDR3 is CASQTSGRNEQFF. CDR3 nucleotide sequence: TGTGCCAGCCAGACTAGCGGGAGGAATGAGCAGTTCTTC.

This clone was counted a few times. The chain combines TRBV7-2 with TRBJ1-1, with D maybe TRBD1 (5 bases). CDR1 is SGHTA, CDR2 FQGNSA, per germline. The CDR3 is 14 amino acids. The V gene lost 2 bases and the J gene lost 7 bases, with 14 bases spanning the gap. The CDR3 DNA sequence: TGTGCCAGCAGCTTACGCCGGGACTCCATTGAAGCTTTCTTT. Amino acid sequence: CASSLRRDSIEAFF.

J is TRBJ1-6 and V is TRBV5-5, with D unclear. The CDR3 covers 15 residues. Germline V gives CDR1 SGHKS, CDR2 YYEKEE (reference sequence). Trimming pared 0 bases from V and 10 bases from J, leaving 14 bases between. CDR3 loop: CASSLDATGGSPLHF. The CDR3 DNA reads as TGTGCCAGCAGCTTGGACGCGACGGGAGGATCACCCCTCCACTTT.

The chain recombines TRBV5-1 with TRBJ2-5, with D maybe TRBD2 (6 bases). V was cut by 3 bases and J by 5 bases, with 14 bases left in between. The CDR3 spans 14 residues. CDR1 and CDR2 from the germline V gene are SGHRS and YFSETQ. In nucleotides, the CDR3 is TGCGCCAGCAGCTCCGGGGGTGGGTGGGAGACCCAGTACTTC. Its protein is CASSSGGGWETQYF. Combining the CDR3 with reference TRBV5-1 and TRBJ2-5 gives the whole variable domain KAGVTQTPRYLIKTRGQQVTLSCSPISGHRSVSWYQQTPGQGLQFLFEYFSETQRNKGNFPGRFSGRQFSNSRSEMNVSTLELGDSALYLCASSSGGGWETQYFGPGTRLLVL.

The chain links TRBV14 to TRBJ1-3; D unclear. The length of the CDR3 is 15 residues. Germline V CDR1 and CDR2: SGHDN, FVKESK. V was trimmed by 0 bases and J by 4 bases, leaving 10 bases between them. The CDR3 is CASSQDPERGNTIYF. The CDR3 bases are TGTGCCAGCAGCCAAGATCCGGAGAGGGGAAACACCATATATTTT. The full variable domain, completed using reference TRBV14 and TRBJ1-3, is EAGVTQFPSHSVIEKGQTVTLRCDPISGHDNLYWYRRVMGKEIKFLLHFVKESKQDESGMPNNRFLAERTGGTYSTLKVQPAELEDSGVYFCASSQDPERGNTIYFGEGSWLTVV.

This chain joins TRBV28 and TRBJ2-1, with TRBD2 identical over 13 bases. Unmatched junction bases numbered 14, after V lost 6 bases and J lost 0 bases. CDR1 and CDR2 from the germline V gene are MDHEN and SYDVKM. The CDR3 length is 20 residues. This CDR3 reads CASRPLWGLAGSSSYNEQFF. The DNA for the CDR3 is TGTGCCAGCAGGCCTCTCTGGGGACTAGCGGGATCCTCCTCCTACAATGAGCAGTTCTTC.